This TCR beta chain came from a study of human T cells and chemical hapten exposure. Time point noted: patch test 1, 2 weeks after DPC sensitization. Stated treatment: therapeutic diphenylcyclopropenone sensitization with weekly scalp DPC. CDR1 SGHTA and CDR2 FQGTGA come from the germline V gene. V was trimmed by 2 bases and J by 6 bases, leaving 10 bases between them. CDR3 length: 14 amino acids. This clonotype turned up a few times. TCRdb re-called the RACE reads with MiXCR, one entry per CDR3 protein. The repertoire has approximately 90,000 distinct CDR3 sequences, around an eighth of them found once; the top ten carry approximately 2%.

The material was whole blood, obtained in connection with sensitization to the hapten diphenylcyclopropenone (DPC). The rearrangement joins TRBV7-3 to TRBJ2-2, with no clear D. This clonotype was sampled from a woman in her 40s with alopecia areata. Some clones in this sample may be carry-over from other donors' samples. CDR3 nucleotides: TGTGCCAGCAGCTTAGGGTCGGCATCCGGGGAGCTGTTTTTT. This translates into CASSLGSASGELFF. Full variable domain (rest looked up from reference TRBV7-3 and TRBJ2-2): GAGVSQTPSNKVTEKGKYVELRCDPISGHTALYWYRQSLGQGPEFLIYFQGTGAADDSGLPNDRFFAVRPEGSVSTLKIQRTERGDSAVYLCASSLGSASGELFFGEGSRLTVL.